The 25 T cell receptor beta chains below were found in one sample sequenced in a study of human T cells and chemical hapten exposure. One entry per CDR3 protein, called by TCRdb with MiXCR from the RACE reads. The sample holds around 180,000 distinct CDR3 sequences; approximately 31% are singletons and the top ten take less than 3.5%. The time point: pre-sensitization, week 0. The treatment is: therapeutic diphenylcyclopropenone sensitization with weekly scalp DPC. The sequencing here drew on whole blood, taken in connection with sensitization to the hapten diphenylcyclopropenone (DPC). The receptors derive from a woman between 25 and 40 years old with alopecia areata. Some clones in this sample may be carry-over from other donors' samples.

This rearrangement joins TRBV7-9 to TRBJ1-1; no reliable D call. The CDR3 contains 14 residues. V lost 0 bases, J lost 7 bases, and 12 bases lay in between. Germline CDR1 is SEHNR and CDR2 is FQNEAQ (reference sequence). The CDR3, as DNA: TGTGCCAGCAGCTTAGCGCATTTGGGAGGTGAAGCTTTCTTT. As protein: CASSLAHLGGEAFF.

This CDR3 reads CASSLGQTEHQHF. The DNA of the CDR3 is TGTGCCAGCAGCTTAGGTCAGACCGAGCACCAGCATTTT. The chain recombines TRBV7-2 with TRBJ1-5; D unclear. The CDR3 sequence is 13 residues long. Germline V gene data show CDR1 as SGHTA and CDR2 as FQGNSA. Trimming took off 1 base at V and 12 bases at J, with 13 bases between the two ends.

This clonotype was counted between two and nine times. CDR3 DNA sequence: TGCGCCAGCAGCTTGGAGGATGGGCCCCAGCATTTT. Translation: CASSLEDGPQHF. The V call is TRBV5-1, the J call TRBJ1-5; no reliable D call. CDR1 is SGHRS and CDR2 is YFSETQ in the germline V gene. Trimming removed 0 bases at V and 9 bases at J, with 7 bases between. CDR3 length equals 12 residues. The variable domain in full, completed from reference TRBV5-1 and TRBJ1-5, reads KAGVTQTPRYLIKTRGQQVTLSCSPISGHRSVSWYQQTPGQGLQFLFEYFSETQRNKGNFPGRFSGRQFSNSRSEMNVSTLELGDSALYLCASSLEDGPQHFGDGTRLSIL.

This clonotype was counted only a few times. V is TRBV28 and J is TRBJ2-7, with D unclear. The CDR3 extends over 14 amino acids. V lost 5 bases and J lost 2, with 13 bases in between. Looked up from germline, CDR1 is MDHEN and CDR2 is SYDVKM. CDR3 sequence: CASSPQRSAYEQYF. The CDR3 DNA reads as TGTGCCAGCAGTCCGCAACGGTCAGCCTACGAGCAGTACTTC. Combining the CDR3 with reference TRBV28 and TRBJ2-7 gives the whole variable domain DVKVTQSSRYLVKRTGEKVFLECVQDMDHENMFWYRQDPGLGLRLIYFSYDVKMKEKGDIPEGYSVSREKKERFSLILESASTNQTSMYLCASSPQRSAYEQYFGPGTRLTVT.

V gene TRBV3-1 combines with J gene TRBJ2-7; the match to TRBD2 covers 8 bases. Germline CDR1 and CDR2: LGHDT and YNNKEL (reference sequence). The CDR3 length is 13 residues. V gave up 4 bases and J gave up 6 bases; unmatched junction bases: 5. The CDR3 DNA follows: TGTGCCAGCAGCCCAGGACTAGCAAGCGAGCAGTACTTC. Protein sequence: CASSPGLASEQYF.

The table lists this clonotype with a few counts. The chain uses TRBV7-9 and TRBJ2-3; 9 bases are a match to TRBD1. CDR1 and CDR2 from the germline V gene are SEHNR and FQNEAQ (reference sequence). This CDR3 has 14 amino acids. V trimming: 9 bases; J trimming: 1 base; junction bases outside the gene matches: 5. This CDR3 reads CASRDRVGTDTQYF. The CDR3 DNA sequence: TGTGCCAGTAGGGACAGGGTGGGCACAGATACGCAGTATTTT. The complete variable domain, with remaining parts taken from reference TRBV7-9 and TRBJ2-3, reads DTGVSQNPRHKITKRGQNVTFRCDPISEHNRLYWYRQTLGQGPEFLTYFQNEAQLEKSRLLSDRFSAERPKGSFSTLEIQRTEQGDSAMYLCASRDRVGTDTQYFGPGTRLTVL.

This chain uses TRBV9 with TRBJ2-5; 9 nucleotides agree with TRBD2. The CDR3 contains 17 residues. Losses at the gene ends were 0 bases for V and 1 base for J; bases not matched to a gene: 7. The germline gives CDR1 SGDLS, CDR2 YYNGEE. CDR3 in DNA: TGTGCCAGCAGCGTAGATCCAGCGGGAGGCCTCCAAGAGACCCAGTACTTC. The encoded protein is CASSVDPAGGLQETQYF.

This clonotype was found a few times. A clone one base away is much larger, so this may be a read error. The gene calls are TRBV7-9 and TRBJ1-1; 7 positions match TRBD1. The CDR3 runs to 13 residues. Germline trimming cut 5 bases from V and 4 bases from J; bases unmatched to any gene: 4. Germline CDR1 is SEHNR and CDR2 is FQNEAQ (reference sequence). CDR3 sequence reads: CASSLQGTTEAFF. In nucleotides, the CDR3 is TGTGCCAGCAGCCTACAGGGGACCACTGAAGCTTTCTTT.

This clonotype was detected only a few times. The chain links TRBV5-1 to TRBJ2-1; 15 positions agree with TRBD2. The CDR3 totals 17 residues. CDR1 is SGHRS, CDR2 YFSETQ, per germline. Losses at the gene ends were 4 bases for V and 8 bases for J; bases not matched to a gene: 10. In DNA, the CDR3 is TGCGCCAGCAGCCCCACTGGACTAGCGGGAGGGATCGATGAGCAGTTCTTC. It translates to CASSPTGLAGGIDEQFF.

The chain joins TRBV6-1 to TRBJ2-7, with D unclear. Looked up from germline, CDR1 is MNHNS and CDR2 is SASEGT. Trimming stripped 4 bases from V and 1 base from J, with 8 bases between. CDR3 size: 13 residues. CDR3 nucleotides: TGTGCCAGCAGTGTGTCCCAGTCCTACGAGCAGTACTTC. Its translation is CASSVSQSYEQYF.

This clonotype showed up many times. This chain's CDR3 is CASSPLGGATHNSPLHF. For the CDR3, the DNA is TGTGCCAGCAGCCCCCTAGGCGGGGCTACTCATAATTCACCCCTCCACTTT. The V call is TRBV27, the J call TRBJ1-6; D may be TRBD1 (5 bases). CDR1 and CDR2 from the germline V gene are MNHEY and SMNVEV (reference sequence). V dropped 6 bases and J dropped 5 bases, with 20 bases sitting between them. The length of the CDR3 is 17 residues.

This clonotype was seen more than once but under ten times. The gene calls are TRBV20-1 and TRBJ1-1, with 7 bases that match TRBD1. V was clipped by 5 bases and J by 3 bases; unmatched bases: 12. This CDR3 has 15 residues. In germline, CDR1 is DFQATT, CDR2 SNEGSKA (reference sequence). The CDR3 sequence is CSALPAQGSDTEAFF. For the CDR3, the DNA is TGCAGTGCTCTTCCAGCACAGGGGTCGGACACTGAAGCTTTCTTT.

The V and J genes are TRBV7-9 and TRBJ2-1, with 12 positions matching TRBD1. The CDR3 totals 15 residues. J lost 5 bases, V lost 3 bases, and 2 bases had no gene match. From germline, CDR1 is SEHNR and CDR2 FQNEAQ (reference sequence). The CDR3 here is CASSLWDRGHNEQFF. Here the CDR3 DNA reads TGTGCCAGCAGCTTGTGGGACAGGGGGCACAATGAGCAGTTCTTC.

This clonotype was recorded once. The chain combines TRBV28 with TRBJ2-3, with D maybe TRBD2 (5 bases). Trimming removed 7 bases at V and 2 bases at J, with 13 bases between. Germline CDR1 and CDR2: MDHEN and SYDVKM. CDR3 length: 14 residues. The CDR3 protein is CASTEPGFTDTQYF. CDR3 DNA sequence: TGTGCCAGCACCGAACCGGGATTCACAGATACGCAGTATTTT.

J is TRBJ2-5 and V is TRBV2, with 10 bases aligning to TRBD2. V shed 8 bases, J shed 2 bases, and the junction held 11 bases outside the gene matches. CDR1 and CDR2 (germline): SNHLY, FYNNEI. The CDR3 loop spans 16 amino acids. The chain's CDR3 is CASAPGELAGQETQYF. CDR3 sequence (DNA): TGTGCCAGCGCCCCCGGAGAACTAGCGGGGCAAGAGACCCAGTACTTC.

This clonotype came up a few times. The chain uses TRBV20-1 and TRBJ1-5; possible D gene TRBD1, 6 bases. The CDR3 totals 14 residues. CDR1 and CDR2 (germline): DFQATT, SNEGSKA (reference sequence). Trimming cost V 1 base and J 7 bases, with 14 bases left between them. The CDR3 DNA follows: TGCAGTGCTAGAGCTGACGGGGGCGGACAGCCCCAGCATTTT. This codes for CSARADGGGQPQHF.

The chain uses TRBV11-3 and TRBJ2-1, with TRBD1 matching 7 bases. The V gene end was trimmed by 5 bases and the J gene end by 3 bases; junction bases not matched to a gene: 10. This CDR3 region has 16 residues. In germline, CDR1 is SGHNT, CDR2 YENEEA. CDR3 DNA sequence: TGTGCCAGCAGCCAGGGACAGTCTACCTACTACAATGAGCAGTTCTTC. Its protein product is CASSQGQSTYYNEQFF. Full variable domain (rest looked up from reference TRBV11-3 and TRBJ2-1): EAGVVQSPRYKIIEKKQPVAFWCNPISGHNTLYWYLQNLGQGPELLIRYENEEAVDDSQLPKDRFSAERLKGVDSTLKIQPAELGDSAVYLCASSQGQSTYYNEQFFGPGTRLTVL.

This clonotype has a handful of counts. The rearrangement links TRBV6-2 or TRBV6-3 to TRBJ1-1; no firm D call. The germline V gene encodes CDR1 MNHEY and CDR2 SVGEGT. Trimming removed 5 bases from V and 3 bases from J, with 19 bases in between. The CDR3 has 16 residues. For the CDR3, the DNA is TGTGCCAGCAGTCACCGCGTTGGGGAAGCGGACACTGAAGCTTTCTTT. Translating gives CASSHRVGEADTEAFF.

The rearrangement joins TRBV7-2 to TRBJ2-5; D remains ambiguous. Trimming left V 5 bases short and J 1 base short, with 5 bases between. Germline V gives CDR1 SGHTA, CDR2 FQGNSA. This CDR3 contains 12 residues. The CDR3, as DNA: TGTGCCAGCAGCCAATCCCAAGAGACCCAGTACTTC. It is translated as CASSQSQETQYF.

The genes are TRBV28 and TRBJ2-5; D uncertain. The CDR3 totals 15 residues. The V end lost 2 bases, the J end lost 1 base, and 11 bases lay between the germline ends. CDR1 is MDHEN, CDR2 SYDVKM, per germline. The CDR3 nucleotides read TGTGCCAGCAGTTTAAGGTCGCAGCTCCAAGAGACCCAGTACTTC. This codes for CASSLRSQLQETQYF.

The rearrangement uses TRBV28 and TRBJ1-2, with 9 positions matching TRBD1. This CDR3 contains 14 residues. J gave up 8 bases and V 8 bases, and 12 bases lay outside the gene matches. The germline V gene has CDR1 MDHEN and CDR2 SYDVKM. The CDR3 here is CASRQGGPVEGYTF. DNA for the CDR3: TGTGCCAGCCGACAGGGGGGGCCCGTGGAAGGCTACACCTTC.

The CDR3 reads CASSLRENSPLHF. CDR3 sequence (DNA): TGTGCCAGCAGCTTAAGGGAAAATTCACCCCTCCACTTT. The rearrangement uses TRBV7-9 and TRBJ1-6; no firm D call. There are 13 residues in the CDR3. Looked up from germline, CDR1 is SEHNR and CDR2 is FQNEAQ (reference sequence). Trimming shortened V by 2 bases and J by 7 bases, and 6 bases separated the two germline ends. The variable domain in full, with the rest retrieved from reference TRBV7-9 and TRBJ1-6, is DTGVSQNPRHKITKRGQNVTFRCDPISEHNRLYWYRQTLGQGPEFLTYFQNEAQLEKSRLLSDRFSAERPKGSFSTLEIQRTEQGDSAMYLCASSLRENSPLHFGNGTRLTVT.

A word on this clonotype: Given a much more abundant clone one base away, this may be a read error. The chain carries TRBV25-1 and TRBJ2-3, with D maybe TRBD2 (5 bases). The CDR3 extends over 13 amino acids. The ends were cut back, 3 bases at V and 1 base at J, with 5 bases in the middle. Germline V gives CDR1 MGHDK, CDR2 SYGVNS. CDR3 sequence: CASSDSGTDTQYF. Written as DNA, the CDR3 is TGTGCCAGCAGTGATAGCGGCACAGATACGCAGTATTTT.

The chain couples TRBV5-1 to TRBJ2-7; 8 nucleotides align to TRBD2. V shed 4 bases and J 3 bases; nucleotides not matched to a gene: 9. The CDR3 covers 15 residues. The germline V gene encodes CDR1 SGHRS and CDR2 YFSETQ. As DNA, the CDR3 is TGCGCCAGCAGCGAAAGCGGGAGAGCGATCTACGAGCAGTACTTC. Its protein product is CASSESGRAIYEQYF.

The chain is built from TRBV29-1 and TRBJ1-2, with D possibly TRBD1 on 6 matching bases. Per germline, CDR1 SQVTM and CDR2 ANQGSEA. V lost 4 bases, J lost 4 bases, and 10 bases lay in between. The CDR3 runs to 12 residues. CDR3 in DNA: TGCAGCGTTGTGATAGGGGGCTATGGCTACACCTTC. Amino acid sequence: CSVVIGGYGYTF.